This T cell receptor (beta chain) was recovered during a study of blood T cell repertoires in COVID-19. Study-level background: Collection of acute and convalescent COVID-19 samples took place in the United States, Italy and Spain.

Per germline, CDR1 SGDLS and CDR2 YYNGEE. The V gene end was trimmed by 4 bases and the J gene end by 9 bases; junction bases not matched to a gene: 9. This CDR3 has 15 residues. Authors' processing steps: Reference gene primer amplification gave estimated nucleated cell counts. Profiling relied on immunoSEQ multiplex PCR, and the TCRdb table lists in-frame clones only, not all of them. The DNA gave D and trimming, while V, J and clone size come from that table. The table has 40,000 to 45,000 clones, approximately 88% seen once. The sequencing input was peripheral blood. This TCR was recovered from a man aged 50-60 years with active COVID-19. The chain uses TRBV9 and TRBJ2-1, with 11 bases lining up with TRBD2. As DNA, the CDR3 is TGTGCCAGCAGCATGATAGCGGGAGGGCCGGGTGAGCAGTTCTTC. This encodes CASSMIAGGPGEQFF. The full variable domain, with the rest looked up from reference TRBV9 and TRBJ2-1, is DSGVTQTPKHLITATGQRVTLRCSPRSGDLSVYWYQQSLDQGLQFLIQYYNGEERAKGNILERFSAQQFPDLHSELNLSSLELGDSALYFCASSMIAGGPGEQFFGPGTRLTVL.